This T cell receptor (beta chain) originates from a study of T cell changes during pregnancy in multiple sclerosis. Trimming removed 5 bases at V and 2 bases at J, with 10 bases between. Germline assignment: CDR1 MNHNS and CDR2 SASEGT. CDR3 length: 14 amino acids. Some clones are missing from TCRdb's copy, which holds only in-frame ones; the method was immunoSEQ multiplex PCR. This table holds tens of thousands of clones, roughly 95% found once. The receptor comes from a female donor in good health, enrolled as a control in a pregnancy study. V usage is TRBV6-1 and J usage is TRBJ2-1; possible D gene TRBD1, 5 bases. The material was peripheral blood, obtained in the third trimester of pregnancy. The CDR3 DNA reads TGTGCCAGCAGTCCTTTGGGGCCCTACAATGAGCAGTTCTTC. Encoded protein: CASSPLGPYNEQFF.